This T cell receptor beta chain comes out of a study of blood T cell repertoires in COVID-19 (TCRdb year 2020). Notes on the research overall: The collaborator samples originated in the United States, Italy and Spain and spanned the acute and convalescent phases of COVID-19. The material from the prospective study consisted of cDNA or gDNA derived from T cells, B-cell-depleted T cells, or PBMCs. Deeply sampled blood TCRbeta repertoires from subjects exposed to, actively infected with, or recovered from COVID-19 were included in the dataset. A freely available public database, intended as a resource for researchers studying the immune response to SARS-CoV-2, is where the repertoires were released. Samples were obtained from the ongoing ImmuneRACE study (first 160 participants) and from some 1,300 subjects provided by 6 global collaborators. Nearly every sample came with metadata listing a de-identified subject ID, COVID-19 status, age in years and sex. HLA class I and class II types, where available, came from metadata supplied by the sample provider rather than from assay-based typing.

TCRbeta CDR3 regions were amplified from genomic DNA using the immunoSEQ Assay, a bias-controlled multiplex PCR. The paper's processing steps were these. The number of nucleated cells in each sample was estimated by amplification of reference gene primers within the assay. To quantify the absolute abundance of each unique TCRbeta CDR3 rearrangement, sequence reads were collapsed and filtered. For each sample, productive Simpson clonality was calculated as the square root of Simpson's diversity index over productive rearrangements. The table comes from immuneACCESS by way of TCRdb, which keeps in-frame sequences with V and J called. Part of the clones is missing from these tables; in studies checked, under half for an unresolved V gene and the rest for unknown reasons. The V and J calls and clone size were taken over from that table, and D and trimming were inferred from the DNA. The sample includes about 220,000 clones, with approximately 81% observed a single time. The ten largest clones capture around 20% of the sample.

With respect to this clone: What this receptor recognizes is not known. No base quality values were provided; no much bigger clone lies one nucleotide off.

Whole blood was collected in K2EDTA tubes by collaborating institutions according to the institutions' own protocols. For TCRbeta analysis, collaborators shipped samples as frozen whole blood, isolated PBMCs, or DNA extracted from either of those sample types. V is shortened by 7 bases, J by 0 bases, and the region joining them spans 13 bases. For CDR1 and CDR2, the germline V gene lists MDHEN and SYDVKM. The cysteine opens and the phenylalanine closes a CDR3 of 15 amino acids. Of the read, only the CDR3 DNA is kept; its 45 bases are in frame from base 1. Overall study results and their limits: The amount of clinical and demographic metadata varied by source and participant and was provided uncurated.

The rearranged segments are TRBV28 and TRBJ1-3; the D gene remains uncertain. The source material was peripheral blood. The receptor was isolated from a man aged 25-45 years with active or convalescent COVID-19. The CDR3 here reads CASTTGSSSGNTIYF. DNA sequence: TGTGCCAGCACAACGGGATCCAGCTCTGGAAACACCATATATTTT.